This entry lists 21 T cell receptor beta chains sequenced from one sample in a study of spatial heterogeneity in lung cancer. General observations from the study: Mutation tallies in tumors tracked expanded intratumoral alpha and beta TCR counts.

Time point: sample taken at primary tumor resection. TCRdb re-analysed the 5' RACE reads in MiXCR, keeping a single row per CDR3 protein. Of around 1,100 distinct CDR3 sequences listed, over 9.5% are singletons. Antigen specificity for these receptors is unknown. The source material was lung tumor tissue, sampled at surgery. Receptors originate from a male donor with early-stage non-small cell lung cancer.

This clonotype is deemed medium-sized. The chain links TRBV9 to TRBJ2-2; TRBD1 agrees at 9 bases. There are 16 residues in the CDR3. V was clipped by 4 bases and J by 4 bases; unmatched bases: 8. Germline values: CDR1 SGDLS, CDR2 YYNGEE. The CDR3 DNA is TGTGCCAGCAGCCCCCACGGACAGGGGTCCACCGGGGAGCTGTTTTTT. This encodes CASSPHGQGSTGELFF.

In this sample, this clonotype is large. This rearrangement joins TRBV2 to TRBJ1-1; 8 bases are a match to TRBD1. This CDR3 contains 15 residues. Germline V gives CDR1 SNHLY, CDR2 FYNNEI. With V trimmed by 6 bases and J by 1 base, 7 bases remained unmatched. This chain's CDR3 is CASRRGTGGNTEAFF. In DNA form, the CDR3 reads TGTGCCAGCAGGAGAGGGACAGGAGGGAACACTGAAGCTTTCTTT.

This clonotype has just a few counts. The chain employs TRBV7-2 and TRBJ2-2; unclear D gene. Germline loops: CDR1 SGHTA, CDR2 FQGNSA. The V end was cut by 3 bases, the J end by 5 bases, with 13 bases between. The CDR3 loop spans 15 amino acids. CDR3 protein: CASSLVGRGTGELFF. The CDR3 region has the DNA TGTGCCAGCAGCTTGGTGGGTCGTGGAACCGGGGAGCTGTTTTTT.

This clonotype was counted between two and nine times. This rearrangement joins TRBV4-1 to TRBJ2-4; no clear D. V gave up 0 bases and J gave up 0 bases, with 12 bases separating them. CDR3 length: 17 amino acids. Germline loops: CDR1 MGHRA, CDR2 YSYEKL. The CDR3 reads CASSQDRDRLAKNIQYF. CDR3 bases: TGCGCCAGCAGCCAAGACAGAGACCGATTAGCCAAAAACATTCAGTACTTC.

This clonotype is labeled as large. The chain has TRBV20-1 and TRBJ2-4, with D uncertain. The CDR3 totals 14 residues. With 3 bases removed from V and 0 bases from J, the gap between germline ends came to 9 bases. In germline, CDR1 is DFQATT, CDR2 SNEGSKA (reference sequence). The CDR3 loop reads CSASWVIAKNIQYF. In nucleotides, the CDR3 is TGCAGTGCTAGTTGGGTAATAGCCAAAAACATTCAGTACTTC.

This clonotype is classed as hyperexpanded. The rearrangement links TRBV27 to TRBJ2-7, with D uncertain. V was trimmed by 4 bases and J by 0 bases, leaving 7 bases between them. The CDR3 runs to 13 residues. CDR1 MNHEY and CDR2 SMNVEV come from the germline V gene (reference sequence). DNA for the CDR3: TGTGCCAGCAGTTACGGTGACTCCTACGAGCAGTACTTC. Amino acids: CASSYGDSYEQYF.

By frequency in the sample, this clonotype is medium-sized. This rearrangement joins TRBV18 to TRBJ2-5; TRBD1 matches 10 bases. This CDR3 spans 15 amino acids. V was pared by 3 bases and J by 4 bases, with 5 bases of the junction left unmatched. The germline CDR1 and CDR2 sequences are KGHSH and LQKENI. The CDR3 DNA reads TGTGCCAGCTCACCTCGGGACAGGGGCGGAGAGACCCAGTACTTC. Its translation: CASSPRDRGGETQYF. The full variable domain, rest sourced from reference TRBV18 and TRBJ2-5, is NAGVMQNPRHLVRRRGQEARLRCSPMKGHSHVYWYRQLPEEGLKFMVYLQKENIIDESGMPKERFSAEFPKEGPSILRIQQVVRGDSAAYFCASSPRDRGGETQYFGPGTRLLVL.

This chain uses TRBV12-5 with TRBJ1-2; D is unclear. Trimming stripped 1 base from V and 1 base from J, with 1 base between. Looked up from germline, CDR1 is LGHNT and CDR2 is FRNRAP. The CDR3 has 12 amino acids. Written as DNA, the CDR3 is TGTGCTAGTGGTTTGGATAACTATGGCTACACCTTC. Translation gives CASGLDNYGYTF.

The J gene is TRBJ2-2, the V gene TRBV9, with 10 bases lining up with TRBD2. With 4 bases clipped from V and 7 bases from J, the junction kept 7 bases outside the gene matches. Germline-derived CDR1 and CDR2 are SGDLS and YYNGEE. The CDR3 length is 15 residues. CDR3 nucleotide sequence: TGTGCCAGCAGCCCCTTAGCGGGGGGTCACGGGGAGCTGTTTTTT. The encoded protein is CASSPLAGGHGELFF.

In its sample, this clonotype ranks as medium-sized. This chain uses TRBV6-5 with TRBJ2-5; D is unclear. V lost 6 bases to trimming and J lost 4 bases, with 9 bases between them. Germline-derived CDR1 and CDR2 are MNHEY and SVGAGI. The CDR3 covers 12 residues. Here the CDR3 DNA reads TGTGCCAGCAGCCGACTTGGAGAGACCCAGTACTTC. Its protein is CASSRLGETQYF.

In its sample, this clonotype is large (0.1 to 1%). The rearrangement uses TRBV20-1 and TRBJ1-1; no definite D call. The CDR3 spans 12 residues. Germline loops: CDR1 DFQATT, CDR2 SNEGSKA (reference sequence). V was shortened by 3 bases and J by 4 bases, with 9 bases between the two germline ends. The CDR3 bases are TGCAGTGCTAGTGGGCAGCCCACTGAAGCTTTCTTT. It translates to CSASGQPTEAFF.

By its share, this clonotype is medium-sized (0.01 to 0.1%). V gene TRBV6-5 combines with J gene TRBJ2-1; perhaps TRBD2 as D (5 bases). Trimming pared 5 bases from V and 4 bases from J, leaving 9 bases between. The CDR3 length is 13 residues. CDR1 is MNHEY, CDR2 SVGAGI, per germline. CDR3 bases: TGTGCCAGCAGTAGCGGAGTATACAATGAGCAGTTCTTC. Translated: CASSSGVYNEQFF.

The DNA for the CDR3 is TGTGCCAGCAGTTTACAGGGGGTTAACACTGAAGCTTTCTTT. It is translated as CASSLQGVNTEAFF. The chain combines TRBV27 with TRBJ1-1; 7 nucleotides agree with TRBD1. V shed 2 bases and J 2 bases; nucleotides not matched to a gene: 2. The V gene's germline CDR1 is MNHEY and CDR2 SMNVEV (reference sequence). The CDR3 runs 14 residues.

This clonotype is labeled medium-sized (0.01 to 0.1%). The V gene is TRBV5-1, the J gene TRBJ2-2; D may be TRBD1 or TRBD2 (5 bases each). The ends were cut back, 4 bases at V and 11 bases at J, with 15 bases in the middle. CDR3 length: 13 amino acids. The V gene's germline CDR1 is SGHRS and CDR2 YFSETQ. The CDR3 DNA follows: TGCGCCAGCAGCAGGGATACGGGGCCAGAGCTGTTTTTT. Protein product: CASSRDTGPELFF.

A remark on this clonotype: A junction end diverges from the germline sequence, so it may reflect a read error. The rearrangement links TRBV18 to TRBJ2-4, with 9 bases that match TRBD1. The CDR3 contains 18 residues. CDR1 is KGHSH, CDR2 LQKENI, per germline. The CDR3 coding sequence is TGTGCCAGCTCACCGACAGGGGGGTCCGAAAACGCCAAAAACATTCAGCACTTC. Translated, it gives CASSPTGGSENAKNIQHF.

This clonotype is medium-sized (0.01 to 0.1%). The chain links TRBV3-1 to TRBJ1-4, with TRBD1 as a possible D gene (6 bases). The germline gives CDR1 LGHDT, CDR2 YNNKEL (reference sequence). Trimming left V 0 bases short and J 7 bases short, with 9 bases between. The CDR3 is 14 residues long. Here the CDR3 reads CASSQDQGIEKLFF. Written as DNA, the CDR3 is TGTGCCAGCAGCCAAGATCAGGGGATTGAAAAACTGTTTTTT.

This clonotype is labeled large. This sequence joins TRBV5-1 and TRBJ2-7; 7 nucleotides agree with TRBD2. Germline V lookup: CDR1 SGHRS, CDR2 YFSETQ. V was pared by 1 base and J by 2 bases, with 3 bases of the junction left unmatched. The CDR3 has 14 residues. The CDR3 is CASSLSGGAYEQYF. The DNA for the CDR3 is TGCGCCAGCAGCTTGTCGGGGGGAGCCTACGAGCAGTACTTC.

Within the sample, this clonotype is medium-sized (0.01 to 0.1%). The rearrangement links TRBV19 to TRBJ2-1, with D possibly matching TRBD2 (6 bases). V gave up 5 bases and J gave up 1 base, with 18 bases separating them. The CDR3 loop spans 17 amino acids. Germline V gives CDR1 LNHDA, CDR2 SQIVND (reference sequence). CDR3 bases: TGTGCCAGTAGTGGTTCTTTTGGGGGGAAATCCTACAATGAGCAGTTCTTC. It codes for CASSGSFGGKSYNEQFF.

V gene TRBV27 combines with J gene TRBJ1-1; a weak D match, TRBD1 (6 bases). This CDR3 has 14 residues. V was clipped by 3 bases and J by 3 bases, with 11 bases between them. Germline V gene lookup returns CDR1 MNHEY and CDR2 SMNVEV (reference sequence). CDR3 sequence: CASSFLQGHTEAFF. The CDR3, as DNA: TGTGCCAGCAGTTTTTTACAGGGCCACACTGAAGCTTTCTTT.

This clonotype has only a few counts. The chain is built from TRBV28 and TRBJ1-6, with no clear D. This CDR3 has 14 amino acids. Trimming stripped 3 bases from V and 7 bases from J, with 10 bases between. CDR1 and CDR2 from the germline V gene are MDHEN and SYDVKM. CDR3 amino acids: CASSFFRGNSPLHF. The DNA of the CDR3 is TGTGCCAGCAGTTTTTTTCGGGGAAATTCACCCCTCCACTTT.

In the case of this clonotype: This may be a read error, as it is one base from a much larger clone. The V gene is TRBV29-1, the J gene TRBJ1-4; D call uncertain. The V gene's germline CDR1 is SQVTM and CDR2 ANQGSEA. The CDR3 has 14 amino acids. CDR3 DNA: TGCAGCGTTGCAGAGGTTGGGCGTGATGAAAACCTGTTTTTT. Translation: CSVAEVGRDENLFF.